This T cell receptor (beta chain) was recorded in a study of read filtering for tumor transcriptome and immune sequencing. Germline CDR1 and CDR2: SGHRS and YFSETQ. Deletions cut 4 bases from V and 0 bases from J, with 12 bases between. This CDR3 region has 15 residues. This clonotype was seen many times. This library used approximately 370 ng RNA and molecular barcoded adaptors spanning alpha/delta and beta/gamma chains. TCRdb re-derived calls from the reads in MiXCR, one entry per CDR3 protein. The repertoire includes 75,000 to 95,000 distinct CDR3 sequences, approximately 13% of them detected once, and approximately 15% sits in the top ten.

The sequence was obtained from a donor at least 40 years old with multiple myeloma. V gene TRBV5-1 combines with J gene TRBJ2-3; either TRBD1 or TRBD2 may fit D (5 bases each). Sequenced sample: a population of CD138-negative cells sorted from bone marrow. The CDR3 loop reads CASSGRDPSTDTQYF. CDR3 bases: TGCGCCAGCAGCGGCAGGGACCCAAGCACAGATACGCAGTATTTT.